This TCR beta chain was captured in a study of blood T cell repertoires in COVID-19. Enrolled during active infection, Seattle patients were then followed longitudinally. The assay was immunoSEQ multiplex PCR, and TCRdb's table has in-frame clones only and misses some. Found here are fewer than 650,000 clones, 85% to 90% of them singletons; the top ten hold around 8%. The sequence derives from a woman aged 50 to 60 with COVID-19, enrolled during active disease. What was sequenced was peripheral blood.

The CDR3 sequence is CASSLDISFNYGYTF. The CDR3 DNA follows: TGTGCCAGCAGCTTGGACATCTCCTTTAACTATGGCTACACCTTC. The rearrangement uses TRBV7-2 and TRBJ1-2; perhaps TRBD1 as D (5 bases). The CDR3 loop spans 15 amino acids. Trimming took 3 bases from V and 1 from J, leaving 12 bases between them. Germline CDR1 reads SGHTA; CDR2 reads FQGNSA.